Listed below are T cell receptor beta chains from one sample, sequenced in a study of T and B cells in COVID-19 patients. TCRdb used MiXCR to reprocess the multiplex PCR reads, holding one entry per CDR3 protein. The table includes 15,000 or so distinct CDR3 sequences, over 25% detected once. Sequencing was carried out using blood. All receptors come from a human donor who had recovered from COVID-19. Each CDR3 is given with its conserved first and last residue. Each record gives: clone size, V gene, J gene, D gene, CDR3 protein, CDR3 DNA. A D gene is named only where the DNA matches it firmly. Size is stated for part of the rows, as once, few or many counts, or as a class when the clone is expanded.

few,TRBV7-9,TRBJ2-7,-,CASSPRTEQYF,TGTGCCAGCAGCCCCAGGACAGAGCAGTACTTC
many,TRBV6-2/TRBV6-3,TRBJ2-5,TRBD2,CASSFATSGGLQETQYF,TGTGCCAGCAGTTTCGCGACTAGCGGGGGCCTCCAAGAGACCCAGTACTTC
-,TRBV5-1,TRBJ1-5,-,CASSLLGNSNQPQHF,TGCGCCAGCAGCTTGCTCGGGAACAGCAATCAGCCCCAGCATTTT
-,TRBV5-6,TRBJ2-7,TRBD1,CASSGVSPGQGLYEQYF,TGTGCCAGCAGCGGAGTTTCGCCAGGACAGGGTCTCTACGAGCAGTACTTC
-,TRBV20-1,TRBJ2-3,-,CSAPADGTDTQYF,TGCAGTGCCCCCGCTGACGGGACAGATACGCAGTATTTT
-,TRBV18,TRBJ1-1,-,CASSPLLGEAFF,TGTGCCAGCTCACCACTCTTGGGAGAAGCTTTCTTT
medium-sized,TRBV12-3/TRBV12-4,TRBJ2-2,-,CASTPGPNTGELFF,TGTGCCAGCACCCCGGGTCCCAACACCGGGGAGCTGTTTTTT
few,TRBV18,TRBJ1-1,-,CASSPEDTEAFF,TGTGCCAGCTCACCAGAAGACACTGAAGCTTTCTTT
-,TRBV7-6,TRBJ2-7,TRBD2,CASSMGGGRLYF,TGTGCCAGCAGCATGGGCGGGGGAAGGCTGTACTTC
medium-sized,TRBV6-4,TRBJ2-3,TRBD2,CASSGSSGGSTDTQYF,TGTGCCAGCAGTGGCTCAAGCGGGGGGAGCACAGATACGCAGTATTTT
few,TRBV5-6,TRBJ2-5,-,CASSLYGEETQYF,TGTGCCAGCAGCTTGTACGGAGAAGAGACCCAGTACTTC
-,TRBV10-3,TRBJ1-1,-,CAISPGARDTEAFF,TGTGCCATCAGCCCAGGGGCGAGGGACACTGAAGCTTTCTTT
few,TRBV5-1,TRBJ1-3,-,CASSLVGIGNTIYF,TGCGCCAGCAGCTTGGTCGGCATTGGAAACACCATATATTTT
-,TRBV9,TRBJ2-3,-,CASSGTVFDTQYF,TGTGCCAGCAGCGGGACTGTCTTCGATACGCAGTATTTT
-,TRBV5-4,TRBJ2-1,-,CASSLTGYNEQFF,TGTGCCAGCAGCCTCACAGGATACAATGAGCAGTTCTTC
many,TRBV12-3/TRBV12-4,TRBJ2-2,-,CASRPGANTGELFF,TGTGCCAGCAGGCCCGGGGCTAACACCGGGGAGCTGTTTTTT
-,TRBV24-1,TRBJ1-1,TRBD1,CATRQGDEAFF,TGTGCCACCAGACAGGGGGATGAAGCTTTCTTT
many,TRBV6-5,TRBJ1-1,-,CASTKRTAGTEAFF,TGTGCCAGCACTAAACGGACGGCGGGCACTGAAGCTTTCTTT
-,TRBV6-5,TRBJ1-1,TRBD1,CASSVQGATTEAFF,TGTGCCAGCAGTGTTCAGGGGGCGACCACTGAAGCTTTCTTT
-,TRBV6-2/TRBV6-3,TRBJ1-5,-,CASSYIVGWGLNQPQHF,TGTGCCAGCAGTTATATCGTTGGTTGGGGCCTCAATCAGCCCCAGCATTTT
once,TRBV5-6,TRBJ2-5,TRBD2,CASSLAAGAGETQYF,TGTGCCAGCAGCTTGGCAGCGGGGGCTGGGGAGACCCAGTACTTC
medium-sized,TRBV6-5,TRBJ2-7,TRBD1,CASSPGTGGLEQYF,TGTGCCAGCAGCCCCGGGACAGGGGGCCTAGAGCAGTACTTC